This T cell receptor (beta chain) was identified in a study of CD8+ T cells in alopecia areata. V dropped 8 bases and J dropped 4; count of bases not matched to a gene: 11. The germline V gene has CDR1 MNHNY and CDR2 SVGAGI (reference sequence). The CDR3 is 15 residues long. General study findings and limits: There were many expanded lesional clones persisting in scalp and blood during tofacitinib.

The sequencing template was cDNA reverse transcribed from extracted RNA. Sequenced by immunoSEQ multiplex PCR; TCRdb stores in-frame clones only, minus some. The data show 150,000 to 200,000 clones, just under 65% seen once. Treatment defined: oral pan-JAK inhibitor, 5-10 mg twice daily. Samples from alopecia areata patients were lesional scalp punch biopsies and peripheral blood. In regard to this clone: Its target is unknown.

The clonotype was recovered from a human donor with alopecia areata. The sequencing used CD4+ T cells sorted from blood, collected around week 47, from a patient treated with tofacitinib. The gene calls are TRBV6-6 and TRBJ1-5; 7 bases are a match to TRBD1. CDR3 DNA: TGTGCCAGCTCCCGGGAGGGGGCAGGAAATCAGCCCCAGCATTTT. It codes for CASSREGAGNQPQHF.